The next 13 T cell receptor beta chains were all read from a single sample in a study of monozygotic twins with inflammatory bowel disease. TCRdb derives one entry per CDR3 protein from the 5' RACE reads, leaving out DNA. The sample includes some 150,000 distinct CDR3 sequences. Sequencing used blood. These receptors all stem from a human donor with ulcerative colitis or Crohn's disease, or a healthy co-twin of an affected twin (not recorded which).

This chain uses TRBV6-5 with TRBJ1-3. The CDR3 has 15 residues. Germline V gene lookup returns CDR1 MNHEY and CDR2 SVGAGI. CDR3 region: CASSYSTNLGNTIYF.

The chain has TRBV11-1 and TRBJ2-7; the D gene TCRdb calls, TRBD1, cannot be checked with no DNA. This CDR3 is 18 amino acids long. Germline values: CDR1 SGHAT, CDR2 FQDESV (reference sequence). The CDR3 protein is CASRSTGTGLYPAYEQYF.

The rearrangement links TRBV11-2 to TRBJ2-5; the TCRdb call, TRBD2, lacks DNA for checking. Germline V CDR1 and CDR2: SGHAT, FQNNGV. The CDR3 is made up of 18 amino acids. CDR3 in amino acids: CASSLDRSSGRDRETQYF.

CDR3 sequence reads: CASSPRLILTDTEAFF. The chain links TRBV19 to TRBJ1-1; without DNA, the TCRdb call of TRBD1 cannot be checked. The CDR3 is 16 residues long. Germline-derived CDR1 and CDR2 are LNHDA and SQIVND (reference sequence).

The V gene is TRBV5-4, the J gene TRBJ1-2; the TCRdb D gene call, TRBD1, has no DNA to confirm it. Germline CDR1 reads SGHNT; CDR2 reads YYREEE (reference sequence). This CDR3 is 14 amino acids long. The chain's CDR3 is CASRLTGGDYGYTF.

The chain has TRBV12-3 or TRBV12-4 and TRBJ1-3; there is no DNA to check the TCRdb D call of TRBD1. CDR3 length: 16 residues. CDR3 region: CASSLAGQHSGNTIYF.

The chain recombines TRBV4-1 with TRBJ2-1; TCRdb gives TRBD1 as the D gene, but with no DNA this cannot be confirmed. Germline assignment: CDR1 MGHRA and CDR2 YSYEKL. The CDR3 totals 17 residues. CDR3 in amino acids: CASSQKDRPLSYNEQFF.

The gene calls are TRBV18 and TRBJ2-2; TCRdb names TRBD1, which stays unverified in the absence of DNA. The CDR3 has 15 amino acids. CDR1 and CDR2 from the germline V gene are KGHSH and LQKENI. This CDR3 is CASSPRDRISGELFF.

The gene calls are TRBV7-2 and TRBJ2-5; TCRdb picks TRBD2, but there is no DNA to check that call. The germline V gene has CDR1 SGHTA and CDR2 FQGNSA. The CDR3 runs to 16 residues. Here the CDR3 reads CASSARVAGDGETQYF. The variable domain in full, with the rest retrieved from reference TRBV7-2 and TRBJ2-5, is GAGVSQSPSNKVTEKGKDVELRCDPISGHTALYWYRQSLGQGLEFLIYFQGNSAPDKSGLPSDRFSAERTGGSVSTLTIQRTQQEDSAVYLCASSARVAGDGETQYFGPGTRLLVL.

The genes are TRBV10-3 and TRBJ2-6; TCRdb's D call, TRBD1, is unchecked because there is no DNA. From germline, CDR1 is ENHRY and CDR2 SYGVKD. This CDR3 spans 16 amino acids. This chain's CDR3 is CAITAQGFSGANVLTF.

The chain uses TRBV5-6 and TRBJ1-2; there is no DNA to check the TCRdb D call of TRBD1. Germline V gene lookup returns CDR1 SGHDT and CDR2 YYEEEE. This CDR3 is built from 13 residues. The CDR3 reads CASSPTGRDGYTF.

This sequence joins TRBV4-1 and TRBJ2-2; TCRdb lists TRBD1, though no DNA is available to test this call. The germline V gene has CDR1 MGHRA and CDR2 YSYEKL. The CDR3 extends over 17 amino acids. CDR3 region: CASSQDRIEGLDGELFF.

The rearrangement joins TRBV5-1 to TRBJ2-7. The CDR3 covers 15 residues. Germline loops: CDR1 SGHRS, CDR2 YFSETQ. The CDR3 here is CASSLGPTGAHEQYF.